This T cell receptor (beta chain) was observed in a study of Graves' ophthalmopathy and Graves' hyperthyroidism. This clonotype was seen repeatedly, ten times or more. Antigen: not known. The authors amplified TCR beta CDR3 regions, and they did so from RNA transcripts for repertoire sequencing. RT-PCR in the first round used HTBI primers; a second-round multiplex PCR followed. Each CDR3 protein is one row after TCRdb ran MiXCR on the multiplex PCR reads. The table lists roughly 1.1 million distinct CDR3 sequences, about 40% of them singletons. The study's findings and limits: The model predicted progression of ophthalmopathy with a sensitivity of roughly 66%, and its specificity was 72% to 80%.

Germline CDR1 reads SQVTM; CDR2 reads ANQGSEA. This CDR3 region has 14 residues. V dropped 6 bases and J dropped 8; count of bases not matched to a gene: 10. Pregnant or lactating patients and those with other autoimmune diseases or uncontrolled infections were excluded. This chain connects TRBV29-1 to TRBJ1-4; 9 bases are shared with TRBD1. This receptor was obtained from an adult man with Graves' hyperthyroidism. Sequenced sample: peripheral blood or thyroid tissue (not recorded which). CDR3 loop: CSVADDRGREKLFF. CDR3 coding DNA: TGCAGCGTGGCTGACGACAGGGGGAGAGAAAAACTGTTTTTT.